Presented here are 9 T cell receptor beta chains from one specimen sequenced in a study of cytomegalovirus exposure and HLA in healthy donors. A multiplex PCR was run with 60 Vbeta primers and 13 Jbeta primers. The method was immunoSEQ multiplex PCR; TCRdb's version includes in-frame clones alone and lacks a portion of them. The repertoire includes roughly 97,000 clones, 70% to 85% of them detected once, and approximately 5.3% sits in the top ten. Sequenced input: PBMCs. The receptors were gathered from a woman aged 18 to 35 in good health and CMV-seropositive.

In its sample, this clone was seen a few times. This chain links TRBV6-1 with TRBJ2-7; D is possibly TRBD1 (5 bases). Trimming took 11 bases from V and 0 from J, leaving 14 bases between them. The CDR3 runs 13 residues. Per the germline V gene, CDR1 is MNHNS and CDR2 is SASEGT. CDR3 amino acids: CAGAWTTSYEQYF. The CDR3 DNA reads TGTGCCGGAGCATGGACAACCTCCTACGAGCAGTACTTC.

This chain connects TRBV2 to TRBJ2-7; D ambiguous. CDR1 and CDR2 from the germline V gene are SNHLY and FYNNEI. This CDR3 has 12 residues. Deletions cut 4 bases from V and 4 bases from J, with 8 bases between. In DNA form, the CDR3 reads TGTGCCAGCAGTGGTCCAGGTTACGAGCAGTACTTC. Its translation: CASSGPGYEQYF.

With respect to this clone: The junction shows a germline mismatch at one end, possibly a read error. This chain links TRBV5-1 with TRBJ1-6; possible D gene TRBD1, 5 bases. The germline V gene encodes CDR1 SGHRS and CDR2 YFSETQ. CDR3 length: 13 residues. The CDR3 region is CASRLEGVSPLHF. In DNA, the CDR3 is TGCGCCAGCAGATTGGAAGGGGTTTCACCCCTCCACTTT.

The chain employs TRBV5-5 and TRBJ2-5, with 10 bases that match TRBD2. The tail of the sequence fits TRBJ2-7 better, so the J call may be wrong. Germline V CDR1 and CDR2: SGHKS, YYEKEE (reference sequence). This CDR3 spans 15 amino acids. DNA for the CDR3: TGTGCCAGCAGCTTGTTGCCTAGCGGGAGCTACGAGCAGTACTTC. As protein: CASSLLPSGSYEQYF.

The DNA for the CDR3 is TGTGCCAGCAGAGAGGGGGTGGATGGAAACACCATATATTTT. This translates into CASREGVDGNTIYF. The chain is built from TRBV27 and TRBJ1-3; possible D gene TRBD1, 6 bases. This CDR3 is 14 amino acids long. Per the germline V gene, CDR1 is MNHEY and CDR2 is SMNVEV (reference sequence). Trimming took off 6 bases at V and 3 bases at J, with 12 bases between the two ends.

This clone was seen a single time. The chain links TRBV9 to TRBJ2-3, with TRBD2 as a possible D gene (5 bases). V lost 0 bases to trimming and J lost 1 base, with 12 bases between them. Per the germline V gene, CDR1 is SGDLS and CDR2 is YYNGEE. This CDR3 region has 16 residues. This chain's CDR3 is CASSVELAVGTDTQYF. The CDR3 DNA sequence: TGTGCCAGCAGCGTAGAGCTAGCAGTAGGCACAGATACGCAGTATTTT.

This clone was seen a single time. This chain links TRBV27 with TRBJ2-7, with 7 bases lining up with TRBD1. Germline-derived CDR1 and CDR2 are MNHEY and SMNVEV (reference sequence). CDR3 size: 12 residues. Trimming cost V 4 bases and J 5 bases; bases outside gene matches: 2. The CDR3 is CASSSTGHEQYF. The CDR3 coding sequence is TGTGCCAGCAGTTCGACAGGGCACGAGCAGTACTTC.

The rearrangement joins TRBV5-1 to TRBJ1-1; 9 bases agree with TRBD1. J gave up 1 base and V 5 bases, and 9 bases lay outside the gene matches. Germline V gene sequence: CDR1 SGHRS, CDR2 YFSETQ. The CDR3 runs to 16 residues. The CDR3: CASSRDREWKNTEAFF. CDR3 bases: TGCGCCAGCAGTCGGGACAGGGAATGGAAGAACACTGAAGCTTTCTTT.

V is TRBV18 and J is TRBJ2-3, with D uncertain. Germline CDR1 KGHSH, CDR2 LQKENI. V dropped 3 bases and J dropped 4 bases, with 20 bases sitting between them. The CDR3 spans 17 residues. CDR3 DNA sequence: TGTGCCAGCTCACCCCCGTCCTCCGGCTATCGGGCAGATACGCAGTATTTT. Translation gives CASSPPSSGYRADTQYF.